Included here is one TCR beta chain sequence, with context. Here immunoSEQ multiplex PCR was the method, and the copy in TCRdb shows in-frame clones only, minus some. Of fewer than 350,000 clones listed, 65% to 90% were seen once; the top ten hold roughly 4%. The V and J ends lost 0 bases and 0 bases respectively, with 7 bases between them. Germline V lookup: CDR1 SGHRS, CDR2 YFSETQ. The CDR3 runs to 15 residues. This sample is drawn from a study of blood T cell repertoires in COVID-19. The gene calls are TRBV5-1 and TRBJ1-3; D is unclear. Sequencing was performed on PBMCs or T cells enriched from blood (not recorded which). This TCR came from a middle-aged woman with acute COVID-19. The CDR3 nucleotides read TGCGCCAGCAGCTTGGGGGCGAACTCTGGAAACACCATATATTTT. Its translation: CASSLGANSGNTIYF.